These 26 T cell receptor beta chains were sequenced from one sample in a study of blood T cell repertoires in COVID-19. Clones were read by immunoSEQ multiplex PCR, and TCRdb kept only the in-frame ones, dropping some. The sample includes some 200,000 clones, 80% to 90% of them seen just once. The specimen was PBMCs or T cells enriched from blood (not recorded which). Every receptor here comes from a man aged 25-45 years in a cohort exposed to, infected with or recovered from COVID-19 (not recorded which).

The gene calls are TRBV7-2 and TRBJ2-1, with D perhaps matching TRBD2 (6 bases). CDR1 is SGHTA and CDR2 is FQGNSA in the germline V gene. V lost 8 bases, J lost 4 bases, and 15 bases lay in between. The CDR3 has 14 amino acids. The CDR3 reads CASPPVGGYNEQFF. The CDR3 DNA reads as TGTGCCAGCCCACCCGTCGGGGGATACAATGAGCAGTTCTTC.

V usage is TRBV4-1 and J usage is TRBJ1-6; D perhaps matches TRBD1 (6 bases). The CDR3 has 15 amino acids. Germline loops: CDR1 MGHRA, CDR2 YSYEKL. V lost 3 bases to trimming and J lost 7 bases, with 13 bases between them. CDR3 region: CASSQSGQKNSPLHF. The DNA of the CDR3 is TGCGCCAGCAGCCAGTCCGGACAGAAGAATTCACCCCTCCACTTT.

About this clone: Germline and junction disagree at one end, which may indicate a read error. The chain recombines TRBV9 with TRBJ1-2; TRBD1 might be the D (6 bases). The CDR3 is made up of 14 amino acids. The V gene's germline CDR1 is SGDLS and CDR2 YYNGEE. CDR3 region: CVSSVGTSNYGYTF. Here the CDR3 DNA reads TGTGTCAGCAGCGTCGGGACATCGAACTATGGCTACACCTTC.

This clone was seen just once. This rearrangement joins TRBV27 to TRBJ2-1; 10 bases are a match to TRBD2. Trimming took 6 bases from V and 5 from J; bases not matched to a gene: 10. The germline CDR1 and CDR2 sequences are MNHEY and SMNVEV (reference sequence). The CDR3 length is 16 residues. The CDR3 nucleotides read TGTGCCAGCAGCCCCCTAGCGGGAGTTATCAACAATGAGCAGTTCTTC. This translates into CASSPLAGVINNEQFF.

A few counts support this clone. The rearrangement uses TRBV5-5 and TRBJ1-1, with a possible D match to TRBD1 (6 bases). The CDR3 is 14 residues long. The germline V gene encodes CDR1 SGHKS and CDR2 YYEKEE (reference sequence). The V gene lost 0 bases and the J gene lost 8 bases, with 14 bases spanning the gap. The CDR3, as DNA: TGTGCCAGCAGCTTGGGGACAGCGAGGGGGGAAGCTTTCTTT. Protein: CASSLGTARGEAFF. The variable domain in full, completed from reference TRBV5-5 and TRBJ1-1, reads DAGVTQSPTHLIKTRGQQVTLRCSPISGHKSVSWYQQVLGQGPQFIFQYYEKEERGRGNFPDRFSARQFPNYSSELNVNALLLGDSALYLCASSLGTARGEAFFGQGTRLTVV.

The rearrangement links TRBV19 to TRBJ2-2, with D perhaps TRBD2 (5 bases). CDR1 and CDR2 (germline): LNHDA, SQIVND (reference sequence). Trimming took 7 bases from V and 0 from J, leaving 18 bases between them. This CDR3 is built from 17 residues. In DNA form, the CDR3 reads TGTGCCAGTATTCGGTTGAGCGGAGGCGCGAACACCGGGGAGCTGTTTTTT. Translating it yields CASIRLSGGANTGELFF.

This clone was counted many times. The CDR3, as DNA: TGTGCCAGCGGGGGCCCCAGGTACAATGAGCAGTTCTTC. Residues: CASGGPRYNEQFF. The genes are TRBV9 and TRBJ2-1; possibly TRBD1 for D (6 bases). The CDR3 loop spans 13 amino acids. Trimming shortened V by 7 bases and J by 4 bases, and 12 bases separated the two germline ends. From germline, CDR1 is SGDLS and CDR2 YYNGEE. The full variable domain, rest sourced from reference TRBV9 and TRBJ2-1, is DSGVTQTPKHLITATGQRVTLRCSPRSGDLSVYWYQQSLDQGLQFLIQYYNGEERAKGNILERFSAQQFPDLHSELNLSSLELGDSALYFCASGGPRYNEQFFGPGTRLTVL.

The chain uses TRBV7-2 and TRBJ2-7, with D possibly being TRBD1 (5 bases). The CDR3 sequence is 16 residues long. Per the germline V gene, CDR1 is SGHTA and CDR2 is FQGNSA. V lost 4 bases and J lost 0, with 16 bases in between. As DNA, the CDR3 is TGTGCCAGCAGCTCCGGGTGGGGCCCTCCCTCCTACGAGCAGTACTTC. Translated: CASSSGWGPPSYEQYF.

The chain is built from TRBV15 and TRBJ1-2; D possibly corresponds to TRBD1 (6 bases). There are 12 residues in the CDR3. Looked up from germline, CDR1 is LNHNV and CDR2 is YYDKDF (reference sequence). The V and J ends lost 2 bases and 8 bases respectively, with 9 bases between them. The CDR3 bases are TGTGCCACCAGCAGACCAGGGGACGGCTACACCTTC. It specifies CATSRPGDGYTF.

J is TRBJ2-2 and V is TRBV3-1 (or the pseudogene TRBV3-2); TRBD2 is a possible D gene (5 bases). The germline CDR1 and CDR2 sequences are LGHDT and YNNKEL (reference sequence). The CDR3 is made up of 14 amino acids. V was shortened by 3 bases and J by 4 bases, with 9 bases between the two germline ends. The CDR3 DNA reads TGTGCCAGCAGCCATGGACTGCGCACCGGGGAGCTGTTTTTT. It specifies CASSHGLRTGELFF.

The chain joins TRBV6-6 to TRBJ2-6, with unresolved D. The length of the CDR3 is 13 residues. CDR1 and CDR2 (germline): MNHNY, SVGAGI (reference sequence). Between the trimmed V and J ends, which lost 6 bases and 1 base, there was a span of 4 bases. The DNA of the CDR3 is TGTGCCAGCAGGTCTTCTGGGGCCAACGTCCTGACTTTC. This sequence encodes CASRSSGANVLTF.

Remarks on this clone: Other DNA sequences in the sample encode the same CDR3. V is TRBV5-1 and J is TRBJ1-2; TRBD1 aligns across 11 bases. The length of the CDR3 is 16 residues. After removal of 0 bases from V and 3 bases from J, the junction contained 4 bases not matched to a gene. Germline values: CDR1 SGHRS, CDR2 YFSETQ. The CDR3 sequence is CASSLGPGQGDYGYTF. The CDR3 nucleotides are TGCGCCAGCAGCTTGGGACCGGGACAGGGGGACTATGGCTACACCTTC.

The chain joins TRBV3-1 (or the pseudogene TRBV3-2) to TRBJ2-5; D remains unclear. Trimming pared 2 bases from V and 4 bases from J, leaving 5 bases between. Germline CDR1 and CDR2: LGHDT and YNNKEL (reference sequence). The CDR3 is 12 amino acids. The CDR3 loop is CASSQTGETQYF. The CDR3, as DNA: TGTGCCAGCAGCCAAACCGGAGAGACCCAGTACTTC.

This chain joins TRBV7-9 and TRBJ1-2; weak D call: TRBD1 (5 bases). Trimming took off 4 bases at V and 5 bases at J, with 14 bases between the two ends. The germline CDR1 and CDR2 sequences are SEHNR and FQNEAQ (reference sequence). The CDR3 covers 14 residues. The CDR3, as DNA: TGTGCCAGCAGCTCGTCGCCGGCAGGGTATGGCTACACCTTC. Protein: CASSSSPAGYGYTF. Complete variable domain (other parts from reference TRBV7-9 and TRBJ1-2): DTGVSQNPRHKITKRGQNVTFRCDPISEHNRLYWYRQTLGQGPEFLTYFQNEAQLEKSRLLSDRFSAERPKGSFSTLEIQRTEQGDSAMYLCASSSSPAGYGYTFGSGTRLTVV.

The rearrangement links TRBV6-5 to TRBJ1-5; unclear D gene. Trimming took off 6 bases at V and 2 bases at J, with 5 bases between the two ends. The V gene's germline CDR1 is MNHEY and CDR2 SVGAGI. The CDR3 is 12 amino acids. This CDR3 is CASRTGNQPQHF. CDR3 nucleotide sequence: TGTGCCAGCAGAACGGGCAATCAGCCCCAGCATTTT.

V is TRBV19 and J is TRBJ2-3; a weak D match, TRBD2 (6 bases). V shed 5 bases and J shed 3 bases, with 15 bases lying between them. The CDR3 is made up of 15 amino acids. The germline V gene encodes CDR1 LNHDA and CDR2 SQIVND (reference sequence). DNA for the CDR3: TGTGCCAGTAGTGCGGGGCACACAGAAACAGATACGCAGTATTTT. This gives the protein CASSAGHTETDTQYF.

The chain has TRBV19 and TRBJ2-2; 13 positions agree with TRBD2. Germline V gene sequence: CDR1 LNHDA, CDR2 SQIVND (reference sequence). CDR3 length: 19 amino acids. Losses at the gene ends were 0 bases for V and 1 base for J; bases not matched to a gene: 5. The CDR3 bases are TGTGCCAGTAGTATAGAGGGGGGACTAGCGGGGAAGAACACCGGGGAGCTGTTTTTT. This codes for CASSIEGGLAGKNTGELFF.

The chain recombines TRBV9 with TRBJ2-2; perhaps TRBD1 as D (6 bases). The CDR3 has 14 amino acids. Trimming removed 3 bases from V and 7 bases from J, with 13 bases in between. Germline V gene lookup returns CDR1 SGDLS and CDR2 YYNGEE. The CDR3 protein is CASSDQQGIGELFF. The CDR3 DNA is TGTGCCAGCAGCGACCAACAGGGAATCGGGGAGCTGTTTTTT.

This clone appeared once. V gene TRBV3-1 (or the pseudogene TRBV3-2) combines with J gene TRBJ2-2, with TRBD2 matching over 12 bases. This CDR3 comprises 17 residues. In germline, CDR1 is LGHDT, CDR2 YNNKEL (reference sequence). Germline trimming cut 0 bases from V and 4 bases from J; bases unmatched to any gene: 3. The CDR3 protein is CASSQDEGLAGTGELFF. CDR3 nucleotides: TGTGCCAGCAGCCAAGATGAGGGACTAGCGGGCACCGGGGAGCTGTTTTTT.

J is TRBJ2-7 and V is TRBV7-8, with 10 positions matching TRBD2. Germline lookup yields CDR1 SGHVS and CDR2 FQNEAQ. The CDR3 extends over 13 amino acids. The trim removed 5 bases at V and 4 bases at J, leaving 2 bases unmatched. Here the CDR3 reads CASSPTSGYEQYF. Here the CDR3 DNA reads TGTGCCAGCAGCCCGACTAGCGGGTACGAGCAGTACTTC. The variable domain in full, with the rest retrieved from reference TRBV7-8 and TRBJ2-7, is GAGVSQSPRYKVAKRGQDVALRCDPISGHVSLFWYQQALGQGPEFLTYFQNEAQLDKSGLPSDRFFAERPEGSVSTLKIQRTQQEDSAVYLCASSPTSGYEQYFGPGTRLTVT.

The V gene is TRBV3-1 (or the pseudogene TRBV3-2), the J gene TRBJ2-7; 9 positions agree with TRBD2. CDR3 length: 17 residues. Per germline, CDR1 LGHDT and CDR2 YNNKEL (reference sequence). The V segment lost 0 bases and the J segment 1 base; nucleotides outside the gene matches: 7. The chain's CDR3 is CASSQDPGTSRSYEQYF. CDR3 DNA sequence: TGTGCCAGCAGCCAAGATCCGGGGACTAGCAGATCCTACGAGCAGTACTTC.

The V and J genes are TRBV24-1 and TRBJ2-5; D is perhaps TRBD1 (6 bases). The CDR3 extends over 16 amino acids. Germline CDR1 KGHDR, CDR2 SFDVKD. The ends were cut back, 2 bases at V and 5 bases at J, with 17 bases in the middle. CDR3 coding DNA: TGTGCCACCAGTGATTGGGTGCAGGGGACGGGGGAGACCCAGTACTTC. It yields the protein CATSDWVQGTGETQYF.

This rearrangement joins TRBV24-1 to TRBJ2-1, with TRBD2 matching over 10 bases. The CDR3 runs to 16 residues. V lost 1 base and J lost 9; bases outside the gene matches: 8. Germline V lookup: CDR1 KGHDR, CDR2 SFDVKD. The CDR3 loop reads CATSDFALAGQSEQFF. The CDR3 DNA is TGTGCCACCAGTGATTTTGCACTAGCGGGACAAAGTGAGCAGTTCTTC.

The V and J genes are TRBV11-1 and TRBJ2-2; D uncertain. This CDR3 region has 13 residues. Per germline, CDR1 SGHAT and CDR2 FQDESV (reference sequence). Trimming pared 0 bases from V and 8 bases from J, leaving 7 bases between. CDR3 amino acids: CASSLALLGELFF. CDR3 in DNA: TGTGCCAGCAGCTTAGCACTCCTTGGGGAGCTGTTTTTT.

The chain links TRBV18 to TRBJ1-5, with D unclear. CDR3 size: 15 residues. Trimming removed 3 bases from V and 11 bases from J, with 20 bases in between. Germline V gives CDR1 KGHSH, CDR2 LQKENI. DNA of the CDR3: TGTGCCAGCTCACCGAGTTCCGGGGTGCCGGTTTCCCAGCATTTT. This gives the protein CASSPSSGVPVSQHF.

The CDR3, as DNA: TGTGCCAGCAGCTACCAAGGAGAGGGAGAGACCCAGTACTTC. Residues: CASSYQGEGETQYF. This chain joins TRBV9 and TRBJ2-5, with D possibly TRBD2 on 5 matching bases. The germline V gene has CDR1 SGDLS and CDR2 YYNGEE. V dropped 4 bases and J dropped 4 bases, with 14 bases sitting between them. The CDR3 covers 14 residues.